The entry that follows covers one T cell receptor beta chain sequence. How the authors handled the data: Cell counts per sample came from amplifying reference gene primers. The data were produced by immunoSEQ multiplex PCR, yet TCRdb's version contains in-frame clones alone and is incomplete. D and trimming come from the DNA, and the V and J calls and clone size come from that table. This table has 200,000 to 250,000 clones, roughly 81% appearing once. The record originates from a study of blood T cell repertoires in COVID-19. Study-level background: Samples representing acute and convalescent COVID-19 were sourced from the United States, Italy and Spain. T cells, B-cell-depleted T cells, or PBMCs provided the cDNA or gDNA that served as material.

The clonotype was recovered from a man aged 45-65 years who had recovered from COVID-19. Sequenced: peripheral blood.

The CDR3 coding sequence is TGTGCCAGCCAAGTACAGGGTCTCGGCCACGAGCAGTACTTC. Its protein product is CASQVQGLGHEQYF. This chain joins TRBV2 and TRBJ2-7, with D maybe TRBD1 (6 bases). V was clipped by 8 bases and J by 5 bases, with 19 bases between them. The CDR3 loop spans 14 amino acids. The V gene's germline CDR1 is SNHLY and CDR2 FYNNEI.